These 4 T cell receptor beta chains came from one sample sequenced in a study of CXCR3-negative and CXCR3-positive naive CD8 T cells. Notes on the study in general: TRB CDR3 hydrophobicity was greater in CXCR3-positive naive cells than in CXCR3-negative naive cells.

No antigens are known for them. It was by 5' RACE with UMI labels that the TRB cDNA libraries were prepared. Following a re-call of the 5' RACE reads, TCRdb has one entry per CDR3 protein and lacks DNA. This table holds fewer than 140,000 distinct CDR3 sequences. Source material: naive CXCR3+ CD8+ T cells from blood. Subset described: CD45RO-CCR7+CD27+CD95- naive CD8+ T cells expressing CXCR3 (TNR3+). The source of these receptors is a human donor in good health. Some clones in this sample may be carry-over from other donors' samples.

The genes are TRBV7-2 and TRBJ2-7; TCRdb proposes TRBD1, but this gene call is untestable without DNA. The CDR3 totals 15 residues. Germline loops: CDR1 SGHTA, CDR2 FQGNSA. Here the CDR3 reads CASSVFGGEPYEQYF. The full variable domain, in which reference TRBV7-2 and TRBJ2-7 provide the parts outside the CDR3, is GAGVSQSPSNKVTEKGKDVELRCDPISGHTALYWYRQSLGQGLEFLIYFQGNSAPDKSGLPSDRFSAERTGGSVSTLTIQRTQQEDSAVYLCASSVFGGEPYEQYFGPGTRLTVT.

The chain couples TRBV6-5 to TRBJ1-1; TCRdb's assignment of TRBD1 cannot be checked, as there is no DNA. Looked up from germline, CDR1 is MNHEY and CDR2 is SVGAGI. The CDR3 is 17 amino acids. The CDR3 loop is CASSYIPPGQSLTEAFF.

The CDR3: CSAEGGSYGYTF. The V and J genes are TRBV29-1 and TRBJ1-2; TCRdb reports TRBD1, a call that lacks DNA to check it against. Germline assignment: CDR1 SQVTM and CDR2 ANQGSEA. This CDR3 is 12 amino acids long.

The chain couples TRBV30 to TRBJ2-7. This CDR3 is built from 14 residues. Germline CDR1 is GTSNPN and CDR2 is SVGIG (reference sequence). CDR3: CAWSVLDWSYEQYF.